This is a list of T cell receptor beta chains from one sample in a study of cytomegalovirus exposure and HLA in healthy donors. The data were produced by immunoSEQ multiplex PCR, yet TCRdb's version contains in-frame clones alone and is incomplete. The sample records 100,000 to 150,000 clones, about 88% being singletons. Sequencing was done on a sample of PBMCs. Source of these receptors: a man between 18 and 29 years old in good health and CMV-seropositive. The CDR3 runs from the conserved cysteine through the conserved F or W. The D gene is left open where the match is weak. Size tells how often a clone was seen (once, few, many) or the class of an expanded clone, and some rows leave it out.

TRBD1	TRBJ1-2	15	TRBV27	.	CASSPRDRDNYGYTF	TGTGCCAGCAGTCCCCGGGACAGAGATAACTATGGCTACACCTTC
TRBD1	TRBJ1-5	16	TRBV4-3	.	CASSQDLETGVQPQHF	TGCGCCAGCAGCCAAGATCTAGAGACAGGGGTCCAGCCCCAGCATTTT
.	TRBJ2-7	13	TRBV28	.	CASSPQGTYEQYF	TGTGCCAGCAGCCCCCAGGGGACCTACGAGCAGTACTTC
.	TRBJ1-5	14	TRBV28	once	CASIGVWSNQPQHF	TGTGCCAGCATAGGGGTTTGGAGCAATCAGCCCCAGCATTTT
.	TRBJ1-5	14	TRBV19	.	CASRTPGGNQPQHF	TGTGCCAGCCGCACCCCAGGGGGCAATCAGCCCCAGCATTTT
.	TRBJ1-5	16	TRBV4-1	few	CASSQEVSGWDQPQHF	TGCGCCAGCAGCCAAGAAGTATCGGGTTGGGATCAGCCCCAGCATTTT
.	TRBJ2-7	14	TRBV6-1	.	CASSLGGVGYEQYF	TGTGCCAGCAGCCTTGGAGGGGTCGGCTACGAGCAGTACTTC
TRBD1	TRBJ2-7	12	TRBV19	.	CATGTGGYEQYF	TGTGCCACCGGGACAGGAGGATACGAGCAGTACTTC
TRBD1	TRBJ1-2	15	TRBV18	.	CASSPSPGTGDGYTF	TGTGCCAGCTCACCGTCCCCCGGGACAGGGGATGGCTACACCTTC
.	TRBJ1-2	15	TRBV15	.	CATSRDPTPYYGYTF	TGTGCCACCAGCAGAGATCCTACCCCCTACTATGGCTACACCTTC
TRBD1	TRBJ1-2	13	TRBV10-3	.	CAIRSPTGVRYTF	TGTGCCATCAGGTCCCCGACAGGGGTACGCTACACCTTC
.	TRBJ1-1	18	TRBV4-1	.	CASSQEPRGFVFGTEAFF	TGCGCCAGCAGCCAGGAACCGAGGGGGTTTGTCTTTGGCACTGAAGCTTTCTTT
.	TRBJ2-4	16	TRBV2	.	CASIHGGGAAKNIQYF	TGTGCCAGCATCCACGGAGGAGGGGCCGCCAAAAACATTCAGTACTTC
TRBD2	TRBJ2-1	17	TRBV27	.	CASSPPPGLAGAGEQFF	TGTGCCAGCAGCCCTCCCCCTGGGCTAGCGGGCGCCGGTGAGCAGTTCTTC
TRBD1	TRBJ1-3	21	TRBV6-4	.	CASSDMVRPGQLLFSGNTIYF	TGTGCCAGCAGTGACATGGTGCGACCGGGACAGTTGCTTTTCTCTGGAAACACCATATATTTT
.	TRBJ1-5	15	TRBV19	once	CASSMLPDSNQPQHF	TGTGCCAGTAGTATGCTCCCAGATAGCAATCAGCCCCAGCATTTT
.	TRBJ2-7	13	TRBV18	.	CASSPGVEYEQYF	TGTGCCAGCTCCCCGGGGGTAGAGTACGAGCAGTACTTC
TRBD1	TRBJ2-1	14	TRBV6-5	.	CASTRTGNYNEQFF	TGTGCCAGCACCCGGACAGGGAATTACAATGAGCAGTTCTTC
TRBD1	TRBJ1-4	16	TRBV5-8	.	CASSSGLTGAAEKLFF	TGTGCCAGCAGCTCCGGACTAACAGGGGCGGCTGAAAAACTGTTTTTT
.	TRBJ2-7	15	TRBV6-1	few	CASSEGWSNSYEQYF	TGTGCCAGCAGTGAAGGATGGAGCAACTCCTACGAGCAGTACTTC
.	TRBJ2-7	13	TRBV5-6	once	CASSSGIFHEQYF	TGTGCCAGCAGCTCCGGGATCTTCCACGAGCAGTACTTC
.	TRBJ2-7	15	TRBV6-5	.	CASSLAPTRTYEQYF	TGTGCCAGCAGTTTGGCCCCAACTAGGACCTACGAGCAGTACTTC
TRBD1	TRBJ2-2	15	TRBV30	few	CAWRPPQGDTGELFF	TGTGCCTGGAGACCACCGCAGGGGGACACCGGGGAGCTGTTTTTT
.	TRBJ2-7	13	TRBV7-9	.	CASSHGTYYEQYF	TGTGCCAGCAGCCACGGGACTTACTACGAGCAGTACTTC
.	TRBJ1-1	16	TRBV7-2	.	CASSLQGSLTNTEAFF	TGTGCCAGCAGCTTACAGGGCAGTCTAACGAACACTGAAGCTTTCTTT
TRBD2	TRBJ2-7	14	TRBV27	once	CASSPWSGGSEQYF	TGTGCCAGCAGTCCCTGGTCGGGAGGTTCCGAGCAGTACTTC
.	TRBJ2-7	15	TRBV4-2	.	CASSQDRRGFYEQYF	TGTGCCAGCAGCCAAGATCGAAGGGGGTTCTACGAGCAGTACTTC
.	TRBJ1-2	14	TRBV28	.	CASSFGRVDYGYTF	TGTGCCAGCAGTTTTGGGAGGGTAGACTATGGCTACACCTTC
.	TRBJ1-5	17	TRBV2	once	CASSSGGRTASNQPQHF	TGTGCCAGCAGTTCCGGGGGTCGGACGGCTAGCAATCAGCCCCAGCATTTT
.	TRBJ1-4	16	TRBV27	.	CASSLSFLKGNEKLFF	TGTGCCAGCAGTTTATCGTTTCTTAAGGGGAATGAAAAACTGTTTTTT
.	TRBJ1-1	14	TRBV4-1	.	CASSHRARGTEAFF	TGCGCCAGCAGCCACAGGGCCAGAGGCACTGAAGCTTTCTTT
.	TRBJ1-5	14	TRBV6-5	.	CASSLDRLGQPQHF	TGTGCCAGCAGCCTGGACAGATTAGGTCAGCCCCAGCATTTT
TRBD1	TRBJ2-7	18	TRBV7-2	.	CASSAYPPPGQGTYEQYF	TGTGCCAGCAGCGCGTACCCCCCCCCGGGACAGGGGACGTACGAGCAGTACTTC
.	TRBJ1-6	13	TRBV28	.	CASHYRRGTPLHF	TGTGCCAGTCACTATCGCAGGGGTACACCCCTCCACTTT
.	TRBJ2-7	14	TRBV7-8	once	CASSPQLNSYEQYF	TGTGCCAGCAGCCCACAGCTAAACTCCTACGAGCAGTACTTC
.	TRBJ1-1	14	TRBV27	.	CASSLSTGNTEAFF	TGTGCCAGCAGTTTATCGACAGGGAACACTGAAGCTTTCTTT
.	TRBJ1-2	12	TRBV15	.	CATSLQENGYTF	TGTGCCACCAGCCTTCAGGAAAATGGCTACACCTTC
.	TRBJ1-6	16	TRBV7-2	.	CASSSTGTSYNSPLHF	TGTGCCAGCAGCTCCACAGGGACCTCCTATAATTCACCCCTCCACTTT
.	TRBJ2-2	15	TRBV30	.	CAWSVGGVKTGELFF	TGTGCCTGGAGTGTAGGGGGAGTGAAAACCGGGGAGCTGTTTTTT
.	TRBJ2-1	16	TRBV11-2	.	CASSVSTGLKSNEQFF	TGTGCCAGCAGCGTCAGTACAGGGTTGAAGAGCAATGAGCAGTTCTTC